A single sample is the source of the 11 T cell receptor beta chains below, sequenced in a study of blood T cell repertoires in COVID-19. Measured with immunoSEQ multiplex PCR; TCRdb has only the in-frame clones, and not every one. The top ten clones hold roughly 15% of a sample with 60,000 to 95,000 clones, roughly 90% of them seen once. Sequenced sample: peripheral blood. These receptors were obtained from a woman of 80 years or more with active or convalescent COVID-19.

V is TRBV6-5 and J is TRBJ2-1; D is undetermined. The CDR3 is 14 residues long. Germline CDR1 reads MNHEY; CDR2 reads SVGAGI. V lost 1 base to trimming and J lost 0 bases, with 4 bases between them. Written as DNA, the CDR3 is TGTGCCAGCAGTTACTTTAGCTCCTACAATGAGCAGTTCTTC. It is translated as CASSYFSSYNEQFF.

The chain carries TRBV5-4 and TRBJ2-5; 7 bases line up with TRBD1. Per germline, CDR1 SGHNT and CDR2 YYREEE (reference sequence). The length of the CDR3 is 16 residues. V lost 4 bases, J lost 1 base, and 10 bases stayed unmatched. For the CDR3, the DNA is TGTGCCAGCAGCCCCCGGGACAGCCCCTTCCAAGAGACCCAGTACTTC. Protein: CASSPRDSPFQETQYF.

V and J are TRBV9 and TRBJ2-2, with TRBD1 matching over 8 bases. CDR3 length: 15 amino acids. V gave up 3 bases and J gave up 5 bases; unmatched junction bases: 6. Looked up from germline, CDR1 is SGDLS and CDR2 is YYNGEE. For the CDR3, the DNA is TGTGCCAGCAGCGGTGACAGGGGAGGTACCGGGGAGCTGTTTTTT. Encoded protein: CASSGDRGGTGELFF. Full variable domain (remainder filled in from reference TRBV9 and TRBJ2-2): DSGVTQTPKHLITATGQRVTLRCSPRSGDLSVYWYQQSLDQGLQFLIQYYNGEERAKGNILERFSAQQFPDLHSELNLSSLELGDSALYFCASSGDRGGTGELFFGEGSRLTVL.

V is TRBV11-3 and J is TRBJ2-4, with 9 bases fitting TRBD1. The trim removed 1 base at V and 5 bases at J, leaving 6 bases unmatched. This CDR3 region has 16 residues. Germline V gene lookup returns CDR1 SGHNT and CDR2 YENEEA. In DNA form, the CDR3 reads TGTGCCAGCAGCTTAGGGGTACAGGGGGCCCAAAACATTCAGTACTTC. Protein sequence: CASSLGVQGAQNIQYF. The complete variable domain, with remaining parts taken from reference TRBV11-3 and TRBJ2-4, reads EAGVVQSPRYKIIEKKQPVAFWCNPISGHNTLYWYLQNLGQGPELLIRYENEEAVDDSQLPKDRFSAERLKGVDSTLKIQPAELGDSAVYLCASSLGVQGAQNIQYFGAGTRLSVL.

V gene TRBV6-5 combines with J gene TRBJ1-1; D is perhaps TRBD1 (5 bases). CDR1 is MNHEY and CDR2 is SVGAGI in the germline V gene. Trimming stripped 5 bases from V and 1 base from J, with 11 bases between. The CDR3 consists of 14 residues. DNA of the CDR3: TGTGCCAGCAGTCCTCATCAGGGGAACACTGAAGCTTTCTTT. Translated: CASSPHQGNTEAFF.

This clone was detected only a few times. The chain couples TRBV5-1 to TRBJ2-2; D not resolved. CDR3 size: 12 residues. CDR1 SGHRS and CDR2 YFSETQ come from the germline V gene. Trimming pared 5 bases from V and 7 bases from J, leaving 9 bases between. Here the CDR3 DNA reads TGCGCCAGCAGTCCGGAGCTCGGGGAGCTGTTTTTT. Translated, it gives CASSPELGELFF.

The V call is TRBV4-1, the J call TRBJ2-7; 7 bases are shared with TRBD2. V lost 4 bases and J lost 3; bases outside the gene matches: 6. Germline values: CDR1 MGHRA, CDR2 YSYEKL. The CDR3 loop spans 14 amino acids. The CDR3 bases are TGCGCCAGCAGCCCTGGCGGGGAGGGCTACGAGCAGTACTTC. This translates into CASSPGGEGYEQYF.

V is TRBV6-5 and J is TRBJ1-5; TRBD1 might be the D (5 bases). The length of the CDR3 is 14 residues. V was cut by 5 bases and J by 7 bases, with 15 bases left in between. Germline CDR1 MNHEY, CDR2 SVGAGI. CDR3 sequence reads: CASSQSRVGQPQHF. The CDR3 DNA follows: TGTGCCAGCAGTCAAAGCAGGGTTGGACAGCCCCAGCATTTT.

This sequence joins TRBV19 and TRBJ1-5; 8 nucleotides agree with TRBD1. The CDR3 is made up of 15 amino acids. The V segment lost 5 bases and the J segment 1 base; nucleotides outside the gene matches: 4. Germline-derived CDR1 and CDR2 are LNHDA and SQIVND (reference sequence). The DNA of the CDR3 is TGTGCCAGTAGTTACAGGGGGGAAAGCAATCAGCCCCAGCATTTT. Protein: CASSYRGESNQPQHF. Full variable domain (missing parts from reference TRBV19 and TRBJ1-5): DGGITQSPKYLFRKEGQNVTLSCEQNLNHDAMYWYRQDPGQGLRLIYYSQIVNDFQKGDIAEGYSVSREKKESFPLTVTSAQKNPTAFYLCASSYRGESNQPQHFGDGTRLSIL.

CDR3 amino acids: CASTLRGYGRRTQYF. As DNA, the CDR3 is TGCGCCAGCACTCTGAGGGGTTATGGGAGGCGGACCCAGTACTTC. This sequence joins TRBV23-1 and TRBJ2-5; possible D gene TRBD2, 6 bases. TRBV23-1 is recorded as an ORF, its role being uncertain. The CDR3 covers 15 residues. The ends were cut back, 7 bases at V and 7 bases at J, with 22 bases in the middle.

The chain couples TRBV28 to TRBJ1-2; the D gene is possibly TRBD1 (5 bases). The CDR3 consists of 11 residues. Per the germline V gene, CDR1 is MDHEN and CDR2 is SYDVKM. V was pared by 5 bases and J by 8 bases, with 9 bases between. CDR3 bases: TGTGCCAGCAGTCAGGGTCGGGGCTACACCTTC. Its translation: CASSQGRGYTF.